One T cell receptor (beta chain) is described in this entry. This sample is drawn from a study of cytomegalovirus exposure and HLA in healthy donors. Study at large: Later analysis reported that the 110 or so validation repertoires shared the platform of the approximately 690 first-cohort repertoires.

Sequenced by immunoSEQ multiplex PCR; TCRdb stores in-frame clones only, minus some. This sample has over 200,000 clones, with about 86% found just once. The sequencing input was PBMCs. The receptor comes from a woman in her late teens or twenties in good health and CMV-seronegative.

CDR3 in amino acids: CASRPAGLAGVWNEQFF. The CDR3 bases are TGTGCCAGCAGACCGGCGGGGCTAGCGGGAGTCTGGAATGAGCAGTTCTTC. The gene calls are TRBV27 and TRBJ2-1; TRBD2 agrees at 10 bases. V lost 6 bases and J lost 7; bases outside the gene matches: 15. The CDR3 contains 17 residues. Germline CDR1 reads MNHEY; CDR2 reads SMNVEV (reference sequence).